A single T cell receptor (beta chain) is shown here with its context. Use of 60 Vbeta and 13 Jbeta primers characterized the PCR. Authors' data handling: Counted up in a later analysis, unique TCR beta chains came to some 72 million, with some 9.9 million shared. Profiled with immunoSEQ multiplex PCR; TCRdb holds only in-frame clones, not every one. V and J calls and clone size follow that table, whereas D and trimming were derived from the DNA. The data hold about 100,000 clones, with 78% observed a single time. This CDR3 has 14 amino acids. V shed 6 bases and J 3 bases; nucleotides not matched to a gene: 2. CDR1 is LGHNA, CDR2 YSLEER, per germline. This record comes from a study of cytomegalovirus exposure and HLA in healthy donors.

The chain couples TRBV4-3 to TRBJ2-2; 9 nucleotides agree with TRBD1. This clonotype was sampled from a woman in her fifties or sixties in good health and CMV-seronegative. Material for sequencing was PBMCs. CDR3 residues: CASRRQGDTGELFF. CDR3 nucleotide sequence: TGCGCCAGCAGGAGACAGGGGGACACCGGGGAGCTGTTTTTT.